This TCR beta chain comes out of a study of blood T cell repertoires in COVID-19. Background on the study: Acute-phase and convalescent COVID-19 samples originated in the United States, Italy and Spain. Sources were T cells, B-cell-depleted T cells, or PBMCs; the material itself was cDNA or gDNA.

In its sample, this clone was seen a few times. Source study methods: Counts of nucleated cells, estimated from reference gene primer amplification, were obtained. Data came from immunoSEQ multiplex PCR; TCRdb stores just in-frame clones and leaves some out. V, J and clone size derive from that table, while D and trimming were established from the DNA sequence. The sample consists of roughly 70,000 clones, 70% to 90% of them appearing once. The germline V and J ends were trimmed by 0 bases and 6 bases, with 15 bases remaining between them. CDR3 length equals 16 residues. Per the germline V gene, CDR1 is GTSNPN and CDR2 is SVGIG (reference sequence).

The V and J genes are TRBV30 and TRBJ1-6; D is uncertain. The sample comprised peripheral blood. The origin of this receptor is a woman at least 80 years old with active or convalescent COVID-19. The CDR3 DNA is TGTGCCTGGAGTGTACGTGATTGGTACGGTAATTCACCCCTCCACTTT. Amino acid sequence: CAWSVRDWYGNSPLHF.